These T cell receptor beta chains were read from a single sample in a study of cytomegalovirus exposure and HLA in healthy donors. Profiled with immunoSEQ multiplex PCR; TCRdb holds only in-frame clones, not every one. The data show about 150,000 clones, roughly 89% seen once. Sample: PBMCs. The receptors originated from a woman aged 18-29 years in good health and CMV-seropositive. Each CDR3 is given with its conserved first and last residue. Fields, in order: J gene, CDR3 length, V gene, D gene, clone size, CDR3 DNA, CDR3 protein. A D gene is named only where the DNA matches it firmly. Clone size is given for some rows only: seen once, a few or many times, or a class if the clone is expanded.

j_gene: TRBJ2-7
len: 14
v_gene: TRBV6-5
d_gene: .
abundance: .
CDR3nt: TGTGCCAGCAGTTACTCGAGTCAGGGCTACGAGCAGTACTTC
CDR3aa: CASSYSSQGYEQYF

j_gene: TRBJ1-6
len: 14
v_gene: TRBV5-4
d_gene: TRBD1
abundance: .
CDR3nt: TGTGCCAGCAGTGGACAGGGCAGTCATTCACCCCTCCACTTT
CDR3aa: CASSGQGSHSPLHF

j_gene: TRBJ1-5
len: 16
v_gene: TRBV19
d_gene: TRBD1
abundance: .
CDR3nt: TGTGCCAGTAGTATAGACGGACAGGGGTGGGATCAGCCCCAGCATTTT
CDR3aa: CASSIDGQGWDQPQHF

j_gene: TRBJ2-7
len: 14
v_gene: TRBV30
d_gene: .
abundance: .
CDR3nt: TGTGCCTGGAGTTCTCGACAGGTAGAAGACGAGCAGTACTTC
CDR3aa: CAWSSRQVEDEQYF

j_gene: TRBJ2-2
len: 14
v_gene: TRBV30
d_gene: .
abundance: .
CDR3nt: TGTGCCTGGGGGCGGGGGCGGGTCACCGGGGAGCTGTTTTTT
CDR3aa: CAWGRGRVTGELFF

j_gene: TRBJ2-3
len: 14
v_gene: TRBV2
d_gene: TRBD2
abundance: once
CDR3nt: TGTGCCAGCAGCCTAGCGGGGGCAAGGGATACGCAGTATTTT
CDR3aa: CASSLAGARDTQYF

j_gene: TRBJ1-1
len: 16
v_gene: TRBV7-8
d_gene: TRBD1
abundance: .
CDR3nt: TGTGCCAGCAGCTCCATCCGACGACAGGGTTCGTCGATGGCTTTCTTT
CDR3aa: CASSSIRRQGSSMAFF

j_gene: TRBJ1-5
len: 15
v_gene: TRBV27
d_gene: .
abundance: .
CDR3nt: TGTGCCAGCAGTTTAGGCCAGGGGAGCAATCAGCCCCAGCATTTT
CDR3aa: CASSLGQGSNQPQHF

j_gene: TRBJ1-2
len: 13
v_gene: TRBV4-2
d_gene: TRBD1
abundance: .
CDR3nt: TGTGCCAGCAGCCAAAGGACAGGGTTTGGCTACACCTTC
CDR3aa: CASSQRTGFGYTF

j_gene: TRBJ2-5
len: 16
v_gene: TRBV19
d_gene: .
abundance: .
CDR3nt: TGTGCCAGTAGTATCCTTTCGGGGGATATACAAGAGACCCAGTACTTC
CDR3aa: CASSILSGDIQETQYF

j_gene: TRBJ2-7
len: 13
v_gene: TRBV30
d_gene: .
abundance: .
CDR3nt: TGTGCCTGGAGTGAGCAACCTACCTACGAGCAGTACTTC
CDR3aa: CAWSEQPTYEQYF

j_gene: TRBJ1-2
len: 14
v_gene: TRBV28
d_gene: .
abundance: .
CDR3nt: TGTGCCAGCAGAAAGTATCCCCGGGAAGGTGGCTACACCTTC
CDR3aa: CASRKYPREGGYTF

j_gene: TRBJ1-2
len: 14
v_gene: TRBV7-9
d_gene: TRBD1
abundance: .
CDR3nt: TGTGCCAGCAGTGTGGGGACAGGGGGCAACGGCTACACCTTC
CDR3aa: CASSVGTGGNGYTF

j_gene: TRBJ1-1
len: 15
v_gene: TRBV6-5
d_gene: .
abundance: few
CDR3nt: TGTGCCAGCAGTTACTCCAGCGGACAGCGAAGTGAAGCTTTCTTT
CDR3aa: CASSYSSGQRSEAFF

j_gene: TRBJ1-2
len: 16
v_gene: TRBV4-2
d_gene: TRBD1
abundance: .
CDR3nt: TGTGCCAGCAGCCAAGAAGTAACGACAGGGATGTATGGCTACACCTTC
CDR3aa: CASSQEVTTGMYGYTF

j_gene: TRBJ1-2
len: 17
v_gene: TRBV10-3
d_gene: TRBD1
abundance: .
CDR3nt: TGTGCCATCAGTGAGTCCGTTCCGGGACAGGGGGCGCGAGGCTACACCTTC
CDR3aa: CAISESVPGQGARGYTF

j_gene: TRBJ2-1
len: 14
v_gene: TRBV7-2
d_gene: .
abundance: .
CDR3nt: TGTGCCAGTCTTCCGGGTGGATCCTACAATGAGCAGTTCTTC
CDR3aa: CASLPGGSYNEQFF

j_gene: TRBJ1-1
len: 16
v_gene: TRBV7-9
d_gene: TRBD1
abundance: .
CDR3nt: TGTGCCAGCAGCCCTACCGCAGGACAGGGGTTCACTGAAGCTTTCTTT
CDR3aa: CASSPTAGQGFTEAFF

j_gene: TRBJ1-5
len: 15
v_gene: TRBV27
d_gene: TRBD1
abundance: .
CDR3nt: TGTGCCAGCAGTCGACGGACAGGCCCCAATCAGCCCCAGCATTTT
CDR3aa: CASSRRTGPNQPQHF

j_gene: TRBJ1-2
len: 14
v_gene: TRBV7-8
d_gene: .
abundance: .
CDR3nt: TGTGCCAGCAGCCCGACGACAGGTCTCTCTGGCTACACCTTC
CDR3aa: CASSPTTGLSGYTF

j_gene: TRBJ2-2
len: 19
v_gene: TRBV9
d_gene: TRBD1
abundance: .
CDR3nt: TGTGCCAGCAGCGGGGGGACAGGGAAGGCTCGACCTAACACCGGGGAGCTGTTTTTT
CDR3aa: CASSGGTGKARPNTGELFF

j_gene: TRBJ1-2
len: 14
v_gene: TRBV5-4
d_gene: .
abundance: .
CDR3nt: TGTGCCAGCAGCTTGAACAGCTGGAACTATGGCTACACCTTC
CDR3aa: CASSLNSWNYGYTF

j_gene: TRBJ2-5
len: 16
v_gene: TRBV4-2
d_gene: TRBD2
abundance: once
CDR3nt: TGTGCCAGCAGCCAAGATCCAGCGGGGAGTCAAGAGACCCAGTACTTC
CDR3aa: CASSQDPAGSQETQYF